This T cell receptor beta chain is drawn from a study of T cells in Graves' hyperthyroidism and ophthalmopathy. Study results and caveats: Researchers found most expanded thyroid clonotypes above 0.001 in blood as well.

Researchers defined stable Graves' hyperthyroidism as no ophthalmopathy progression within 18 months. Exclusion of patients followed from uncontrolled infection, other autoimmune disease, pregnancy or lactation. Diagnosis rested on symptoms, serum thyroxine and TRAb, thyroid ultrasound, and orbital computed tomography. This clonotype was recorded a few times. What it binds is not known. Amplified TCR beta CDR3 regions came from RNA transcripts. TCR CDR3 underwent first-round RT-PCR with the HTBI primer set. TCRdb processed the multiplex PCR reads anew with MiXCR; each CDR3 protein has one entry. Of fewer than 850,000 distinct CDR3 sequences listed, roughly 17% are singletons. The sequence derives from a man between 50 and 59 years old with Graves' hyperthyroidism. The material sequenced was blood.

The CDR3 DNA reads TGTGCCAGCAATAGGGCCGGCCTGAACACTGAAGCTTTCTTT. It yields the protein CASNRAGLNTEAFF. The rearrangement joins TRBV27 to TRBJ1-1; D call uncertain. The germline gives CDR1 MNHEY, CDR2 SMNVEV (reference sequence). Trimming stripped 7 bases from V and 0 bases from J, with 12 bases between. The CDR3 has 14 amino acids.